These 25 T cell receptor beta chains share one sample of origin, sequenced in a study of T cell responses to AZD1222 COVID-19 vaccine. Here immunoSEQ multiplex PCR was the method, and the copy in TCRdb shows in-frame clones only, minus some. This table has 90,000 to 120,000 clones, nearly 90% appearing once. This specimen was peripheral blood, taken 28 days after the second AZD1222 dose. Receptor source: an adult who received the AZD1222 COVID-19 vaccine.

This chain uses TRBV24-1 with TRBJ1-1, with D perhaps TRBD1 (5 bases). The CDR3 totals 15 residues. Trimming took off 2 bases at V and 5 bases at J, with 14 bases between the two ends. Germline CDR1 is KGHDR and CDR2 is SFDVKD. The CDR3 nucleotides read TGTGCCACCAGTGATTCGACAGACCTAAGGACTGAAGCTTTCTTT. Amino acids: CATSDSTDLRTEAFF.

This chain joins TRBV19 and TRBJ2-7; 7 nucleotides align to TRBD1. Germline assignment: CDR1 LNHDA and CDR2 SQIVND (reference sequence). The CDR3 has 13 residues. After removal of 11 bases from V and 2 bases from J, the junction contained 9 bases not matched to a gene. The CDR3 loop is CAPDRTGPYEQYF. The CDR3 region has the DNA TGTGCCCCAGACCGGACAGGCCCCTACGAGCAGTACTTC.

CDR3 in amino acids: CASSVSGTTTNEKLFF. In DNA form, the CDR3 reads TGTGCCAGCAGCGTTTCCGGGACAACAACTAATGAAAAACTGTTTTTT. The V and J genes are TRBV13 and TRBJ1-4; a weak D match, TRBD1 (6 bases). The CDR3 consists of 16 residues. The germline gives CDR1 PRHDT, CDR2 FYEKMQ (reference sequence). V dropped 5 bases and J dropped 0 bases, with 13 bases sitting between them.

The rearrangement links TRBV4-1 to TRBJ2-7; 9 bases match TRBD1. From germline, CDR1 is MGHRA and CDR2 YSYEKL. CDR3 length equals 16 residues. With 4 bases clipped from V and 5 bases from J, the junction kept 12 bases outside the gene matches. The CDR3 region is CASSLLPGQGPHEQYF. The CDR3 DNA is TGCGCCAGCAGCCTCTTACCGGGACAGGGCCCCCACGAGCAGTACTTC.

The genes are TRBV4-1 and TRBJ1-2, with no clear D. The CDR3 has 14 residues. V was trimmed by 1 base and J by 4 bases, leaving 10 bases between them. In germline, CDR1 is MGHRA, CDR2 YSYEKL. The CDR3 sequence: CASSQVSPVYGYTF. As DNA, the CDR3 is TGCGCCAGCAGCCAAGTATCGCCAGTCTATGGCTACACCTTC.

The J gene is TRBJ2-5, the V gene TRBV19; no definite D call. This CDR3 has 14 residues. CDR1 and CDR2 from the germline V gene are LNHDA and SQIVND (reference sequence). Trimming shortened V by 4 bases and J by 5 bases, and 14 bases separated the two germline ends. Here the CDR3 DNA reads TGTGCCAGTAGTAGTCCGGGCGACCGCGAGACCCAGTACTTC. Protein product: CASSSPGDRETQYF.

V and J are TRBV3-1 (or the pseudogene TRBV3-2) and TRBJ2-4; D is undetermined. The CDR3 extends over 13 amino acids. Per germline, CDR1 LGHDT and CDR2 YNNKEL (reference sequence). V was cut by 6 bases and J by 9 bases, with 15 bases left in between. Here the CDR3 DNA reads TGTGCCAGCAGTCTGTGGCAGAACCCCATTCAGTACTTC. Translating it yields CASSLWQNPIQYF.

V is TRBV27 and J is TRBJ1-1; a possible D gene is TRBD1 (5 bases). This CDR3 spans 13 amino acids. V lost 3 bases and J 10 bases, leaving 15 bases between the germline ends. Per the germline V gene, CDR1 is MNHEY and CDR2 is SMNVEV (reference sequence). CDR3 DNA sequence: TGTGCCAGCAGTTTCCAGGGTTCGGTGGGAGCTTTCTTT. Its protein is CASSFQGSVGAFF.

This chain connects TRBV6-5 to TRBJ2-5; 10 positions match TRBD1. V was pared by 6 bases and J by 5 bases, with 6 bases of the junction left unmatched. Germline V gene sequence: CDR1 MNHEY, CDR2 SVGAGI. This CDR3 has 14 amino acids. The CDR3 loop is CASSRGQGTETQYF. The CDR3 nucleotides read TGTGCCAGCAGCCGGGGACAGGGGACCGAGACCCAGTACTTC.

This clone is a singleton in its sample. The chain links TRBV12-3 or TRBV12-4 to TRBJ2-7, with D perhaps matching TRBD2 (6 bases). V lost 6 bases and J lost 2, with 8 bases in between. The CDR3 has 12 residues. The CDR3 DNA sequence: TGTGCCAGCAGGGGGGAGGCCTACGAGCAGTACTTC. Its protein is CASRGEAYEQYF.

The chain couples TRBV3-1 (or the pseudogene TRBV3-2) to TRBJ1-2; no definite D call. Trimming removed 0 bases from V and 7 bases from J, with 15 bases in between. The CDR3 consists of 15 residues. CDR1 LGHDT and CDR2 YNNKEL come from the germline V gene (reference sequence). This chain's CDR3 is CASSQDHPGSSGYTF. CDR3 coding DNA: TGTGCCAGCAGCCAAGATCATCCGGGGAGCTCTGGCTACACCTTC.

This clone came up a few times. The gene calls are TRBV2 and TRBJ2-7; D gene ambiguous. This CDR3 region has 13 residues. Looked up from germline, CDR1 is SNHLY and CDR2 is FYNNEI. With 8 bases removed from V and 0 bases from J, the gap between germline ends came to 11 bases. DNA for the CDR3: TGTGCCAGCGGGCCGGTTATCTCCTACGAGCAGTACTTC. This sequence encodes CASGPVISYEQYF.

V gene TRBV7-6 combines with J gene TRBJ2-7, with TRBD1 matching 9 bases. The germline gives CDR1 SGHVS, CDR2 FNYEAQ. CDR3 length: 16 amino acids. The J segment lost 2 bases and the V segment lost 5 bases, leaving 10 bases of the junction unmatched. The CDR3 sequence is CASSAPTTGGPYEQYF. DNA of the CDR3: TGTGCCAGCAGCGCCCCCACGACAGGGGGACCCTACGAGCAGTACTTC.

The chain carries TRBV19 and TRBJ2-7; D remains ambiguous. V was clipped by 3 bases and J by 2 bases, with 11 bases between them. The CDR3 totals 14 residues. Germline-derived CDR1 and CDR2 are LNHDA and SQIVND (reference sequence). CDR3 in amino acids: CASSMRDRTYEQYF. CDR3 nucleotides: TGTGCCAGTAGTATGCGCGACCGAACCTACGAGCAGTACTTC.

This clone was found once. As DNA, the CDR3 is TGTGCCAGTAGTATCGGCAGTAACATTCAGTACTTC. Translation gives CASSIGSNIQYF. The V gene is TRBV19, the J gene TRBJ2-4; D unresolved. Trimming took off 3 bases at V and 7 bases at J, with 7 bases between the two ends. The CDR3 sequence is 12 residues long. Germline assignment: CDR1 LNHDA and CDR2 SQIVND (reference sequence).

V gene TRBV27 combines with J gene TRBJ1-6; perhaps TRBD1 as D (5 bases). The V end was cut by 6 bases, the J end by 6 bases, with 12 bases between. This CDR3 comprises 14 residues. The germline gives CDR1 MNHEY, CDR2 SMNVEV (reference sequence). CDR3 sequence reads: CASRSGTINSPLHF. The CDR3 region has the DNA TGTGCCAGCAGATCCGGGACGATTAATTCACCCCTCCACTTT.

This chain joins TRBV5-4 and TRBJ2-5; 15 bases agree with TRBD2. The CDR3 has 15 amino acids. Germline V gene lookup returns CDR1 SGHNT and CDR2 YYREEE (reference sequence). The trim removed 4 bases at V and 4 bases at J, leaving 2 bases unmatched. CDR3 region: CASSRTSGGVETQYF. CDR3 DNA: TGTGCCAGCAGCAGGACTAGCGGGGGGGTAGAGACCCAGTACTTC.

The V call is TRBV2, the J call TRBJ1-1, with a weak D call TRBD1 (5 bases). Trimming removed 6 bases from V and 5 bases from J, with 19 bases in between. The CDR3 is 15 amino acids. Per the germline V gene, CDR1 is SNHLY and CDR2 is FYNNEI. CDR3 in amino acids: CASSIEGAGSTEAFF. The CDR3 DNA reads as TGTGCCAGCAGCATAGAAGGGGCCGGGAGTACTGAAGCTTTCTTT.

This chain connects TRBV19 to TRBJ2-6, with 12 bases identical to TRBD1. Germline V gene data show CDR1 as LNHDA and CDR2 as SQIVND (reference sequence). CDR3 length: 18 residues. The junction had 3 bases not matched to a gene; V was cut back by 1 base and J by 2 bases. CDR3 protein: CASSIAGTGGAGANVLTF. DNA for the CDR3: TGTGCCAGTAGTATAGCGGGGACAGGGGGCGCTGGGGCCAACGTCCTGACTTTC.

The chain combines TRBV4-1 with TRBJ2-1; the D is unclear. Germline CDR1 and CDR2: MGHRA and YSYEKL. CDR3 length equals 14 residues. V was trimmed by 1 base and J by 0 bases, leaving 4 bases between them. The DNA for the CDR3 is TGCGCCAGCAGCCAAGGCACCTCCTACAATGAGCAGTTCTTC. Its translation is CASSQGTSYNEQFF.

The chain couples TRBV7-2 to TRBJ2-1; 11 nucleotides agree with TRBD2. Germline V CDR1 and CDR2: SGHTA, FQGNSA. The CDR3 sequence is 16 residues long. V shed 5 bases, J shed 4 bases, and the junction held 7 bases outside the gene matches. CDR3 coding DNA: TGTGCCAGCAGCGCCTATAGCGGGGGGGCTTACAATGAGCAGTTCTTC. This encodes CASSAYSGGAYNEQFF.

This chain connects TRBV7-8 to TRBJ2-7; D may correspond to TRBD1 or TRBD2 (5 bases each). Between the trimmed V and J ends, which lost 5 bases and 4 bases, there was a span of 12 bases. Per the germline V gene, CDR1 is SGHVS and CDR2 is FQNEAQ. The CDR3 has 13 residues. Written as DNA, the CDR3 is TGTGCCAGCAGCCTGGATGGGGGTTACGAGCAGTACTTC. This gives the protein CASSLDGGYEQYF.

For the CDR3, the DNA is TGTGCCAGCAGCTTGGCTGGGACAGGGAATTCACCCCTCCACTTT. This translates into CASSLAGTGNSPLHF. The chain couples TRBV5-4 to TRBJ1-6; TRBD1 agrees at 9 bases. The J segment lost 7 bases and the V segment lost 0 bases, leaving 2 bases of the junction unmatched. From germline, CDR1 is SGHNT and CDR2 YYREEE (reference sequence). The CDR3 length is 15 residues.

The chain carries TRBV3-1 (or the pseudogene TRBV3-2) and TRBJ2-7; a weak D match, TRBD1 (5 bases). The CDR3 contains 13 residues. Germline loops: CDR1 LGHDT, CDR2 YNNKEL (reference sequence). Trimming removed 1 base at V and 7 bases at J, with 11 bases between. The DNA of the CDR3 is TGTGCCAGCAGCCAAGGTGGGGCTCGGGAGCAGTACTTC. Its protein product is CASSQGGAREQYF.

The chain couples TRBV6-5 to TRBJ2-7, with D perhaps TRBD1 or TRBD2 (5 bases each). From germline, CDR1 is MNHEY and CDR2 SVGAGI. V lost 5 bases, J lost 2 bases, and 13 bases lay in between. This CDR3 region has 14 residues. CDR3 coding DNA: TGTGCCAGCAGTAACCGGGACGGACCCTACGAGCAGTACTTC. It encodes CASSNRDGPYEQYF.